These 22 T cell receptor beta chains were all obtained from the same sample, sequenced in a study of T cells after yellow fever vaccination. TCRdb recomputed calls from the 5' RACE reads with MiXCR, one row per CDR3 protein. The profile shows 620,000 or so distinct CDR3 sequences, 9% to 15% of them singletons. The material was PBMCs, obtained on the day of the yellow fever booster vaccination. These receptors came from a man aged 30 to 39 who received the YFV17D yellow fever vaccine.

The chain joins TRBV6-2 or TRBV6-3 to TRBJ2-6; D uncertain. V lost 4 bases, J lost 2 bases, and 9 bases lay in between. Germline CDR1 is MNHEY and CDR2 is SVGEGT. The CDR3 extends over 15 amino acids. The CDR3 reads CASSSQSAGANVLTF. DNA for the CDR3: TGTGCCAGCAGTTCCCAAAGCGCTGGGGCCAACGTCCTGACTTTC.

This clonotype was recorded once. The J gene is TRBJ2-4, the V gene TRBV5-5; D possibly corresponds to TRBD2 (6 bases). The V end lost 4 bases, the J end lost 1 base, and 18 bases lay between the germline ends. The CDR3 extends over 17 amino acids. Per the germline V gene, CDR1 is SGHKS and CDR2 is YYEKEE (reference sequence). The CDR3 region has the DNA TGTGCCAGCAGCCCCCGTTTCCGGGGACTGGCCAAAAACATTCAGTACTTC. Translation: CASSPRFRGLAKNIQYF.

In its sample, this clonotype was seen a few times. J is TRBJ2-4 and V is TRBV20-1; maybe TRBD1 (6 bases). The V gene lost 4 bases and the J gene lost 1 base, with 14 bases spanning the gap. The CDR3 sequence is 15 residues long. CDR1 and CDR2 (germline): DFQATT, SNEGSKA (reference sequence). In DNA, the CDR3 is TGCAGTGCTAACTCAGGGGATTTCGCCAAAAACATTCAGTACTTC. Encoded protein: CSANSGDFAKNIQYF.

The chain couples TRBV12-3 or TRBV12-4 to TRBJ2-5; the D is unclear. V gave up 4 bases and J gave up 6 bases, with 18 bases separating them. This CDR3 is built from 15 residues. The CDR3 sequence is CASSSSSRSSKTQYF. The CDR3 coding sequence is TGTGCCAGCAGTTCGAGTAGCAGGAGCTCGAAGACCCAGTACTTC.

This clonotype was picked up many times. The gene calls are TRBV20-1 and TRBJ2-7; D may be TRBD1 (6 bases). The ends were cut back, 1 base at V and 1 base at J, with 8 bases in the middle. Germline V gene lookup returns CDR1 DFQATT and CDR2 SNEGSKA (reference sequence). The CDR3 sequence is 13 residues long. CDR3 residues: CSARGGLSYEQYF. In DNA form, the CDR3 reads TGCAGTGCTAGAGGGGGGCTGTCCTACGAGCAGTACTTC.

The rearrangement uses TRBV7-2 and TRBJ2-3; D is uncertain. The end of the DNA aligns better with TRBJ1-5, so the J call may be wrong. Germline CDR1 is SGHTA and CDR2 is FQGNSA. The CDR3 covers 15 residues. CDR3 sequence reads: CASSLGFRRAGTQHF. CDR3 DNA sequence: TGTGCCAGCAGCTTAGGTTTTAGAAGGGCAGGTACGCAGCATTTT.

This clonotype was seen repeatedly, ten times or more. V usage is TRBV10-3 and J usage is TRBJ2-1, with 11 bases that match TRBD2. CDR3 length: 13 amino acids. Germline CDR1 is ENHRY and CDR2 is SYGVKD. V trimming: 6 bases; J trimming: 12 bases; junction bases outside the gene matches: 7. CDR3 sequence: CAISLAGGGGQFF. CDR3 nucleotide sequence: TGTGCCATCAGCCTAGCGGGAGGCGGTGGGCAGTTCTTC.

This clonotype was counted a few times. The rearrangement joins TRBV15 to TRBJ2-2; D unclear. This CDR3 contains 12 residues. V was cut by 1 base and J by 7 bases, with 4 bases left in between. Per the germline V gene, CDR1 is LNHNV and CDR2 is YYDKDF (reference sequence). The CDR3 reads CATSRGDGELFF. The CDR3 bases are TGTGCCACCAGCAGAGGTGACGGGGAGCTGTTTTTT.

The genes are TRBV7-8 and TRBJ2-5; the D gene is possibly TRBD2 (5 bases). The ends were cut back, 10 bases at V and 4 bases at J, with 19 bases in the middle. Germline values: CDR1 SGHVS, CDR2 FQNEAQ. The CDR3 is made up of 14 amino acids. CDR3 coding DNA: TGTGCCACCGGGCCAGGACTGGCGACAGAGACCCAGTACTTC. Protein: CATGPGLATETQYF.

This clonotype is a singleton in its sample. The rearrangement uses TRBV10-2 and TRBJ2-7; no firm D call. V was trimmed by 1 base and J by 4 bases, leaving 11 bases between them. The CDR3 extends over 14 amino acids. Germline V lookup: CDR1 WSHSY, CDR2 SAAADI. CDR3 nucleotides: TGCGCCAGCAGTGAGTATCCGAATCATTACGAGCAGTACTTC. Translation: CASSEYPNHYEQYF.

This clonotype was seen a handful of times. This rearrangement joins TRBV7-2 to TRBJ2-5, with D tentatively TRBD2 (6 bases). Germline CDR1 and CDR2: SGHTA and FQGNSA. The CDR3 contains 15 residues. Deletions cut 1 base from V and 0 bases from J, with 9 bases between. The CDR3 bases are TGTGCCAGCAGCTTAGGCGGGGCGCACCAAGAGACCCAGTACTTC. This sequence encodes CASSLGGAHQETQYF.

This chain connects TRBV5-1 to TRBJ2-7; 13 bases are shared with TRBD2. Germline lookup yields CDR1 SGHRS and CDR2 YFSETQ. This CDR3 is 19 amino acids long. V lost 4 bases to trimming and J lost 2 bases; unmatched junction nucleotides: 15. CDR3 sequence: CASSPLGLAGLTGTYEQYF. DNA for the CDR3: TGCGCCAGCAGCCCGCTGGGACTAGCGGGACTTACTGGGACCTACGAGCAGTACTTC.

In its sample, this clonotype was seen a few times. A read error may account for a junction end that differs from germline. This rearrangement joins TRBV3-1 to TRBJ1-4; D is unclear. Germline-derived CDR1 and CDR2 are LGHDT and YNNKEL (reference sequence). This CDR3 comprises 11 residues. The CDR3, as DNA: TGTGCCAGCAGCCAAGGGATACCCCTCGTTTTT. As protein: CASSQGIPLVF.

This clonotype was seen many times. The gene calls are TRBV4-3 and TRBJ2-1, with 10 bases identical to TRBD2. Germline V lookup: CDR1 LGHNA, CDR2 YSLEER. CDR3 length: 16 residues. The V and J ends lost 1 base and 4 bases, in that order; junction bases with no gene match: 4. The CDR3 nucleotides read TGCGCCAGCAGCCAAGGGCTAGCGGGAGTATACAATGAGCAGTTCTTC. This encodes CASSQGLAGVYNEQFF.

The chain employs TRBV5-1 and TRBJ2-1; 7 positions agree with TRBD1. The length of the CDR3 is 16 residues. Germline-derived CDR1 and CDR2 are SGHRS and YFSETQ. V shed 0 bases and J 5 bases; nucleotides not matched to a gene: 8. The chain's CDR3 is CASSLATGDKDNEQFF. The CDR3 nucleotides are TGCGCCAGCAGCTTGGCAACAGGGGACAAAGACAATGAGCAGTTCTTC.

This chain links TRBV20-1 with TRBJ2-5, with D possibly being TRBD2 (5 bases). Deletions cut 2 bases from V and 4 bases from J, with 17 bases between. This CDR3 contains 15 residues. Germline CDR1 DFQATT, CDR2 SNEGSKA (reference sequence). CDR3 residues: CSARRTPSLAETQYF. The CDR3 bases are TGCAGTGCTAGACGGACTCCTTCCTTGGCAGAGACCCAGTACTTC.

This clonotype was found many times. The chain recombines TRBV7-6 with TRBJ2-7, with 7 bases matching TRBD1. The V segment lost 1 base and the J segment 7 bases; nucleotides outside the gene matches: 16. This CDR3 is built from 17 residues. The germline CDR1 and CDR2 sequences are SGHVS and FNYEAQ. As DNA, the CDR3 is TGTGCCAGCAGCTTAGTTGAACCCAGGGGGTTTTCGGGGGAGCAGTACTTC. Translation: CASSLVEPRGFSGEQYF.

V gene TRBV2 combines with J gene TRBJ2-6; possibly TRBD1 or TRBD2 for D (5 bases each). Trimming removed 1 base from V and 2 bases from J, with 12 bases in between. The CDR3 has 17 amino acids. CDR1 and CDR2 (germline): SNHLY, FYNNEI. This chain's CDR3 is CASSEGRRDAGANVLTF. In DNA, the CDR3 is TGTGCCAGCAGTGAAGGCAGACGGGACGCTGGGGCCAACGTCCTGACTTTC.

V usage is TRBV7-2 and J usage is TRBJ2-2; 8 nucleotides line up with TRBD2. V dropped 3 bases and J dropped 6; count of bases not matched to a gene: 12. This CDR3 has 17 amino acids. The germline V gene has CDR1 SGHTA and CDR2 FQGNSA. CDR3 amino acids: CASSLGLGTRYSGELFF. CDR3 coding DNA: TGTGCCAGCAGCTTGGGACTGGGGACTAGATATTCCGGGGAGCTGTTTTTT.

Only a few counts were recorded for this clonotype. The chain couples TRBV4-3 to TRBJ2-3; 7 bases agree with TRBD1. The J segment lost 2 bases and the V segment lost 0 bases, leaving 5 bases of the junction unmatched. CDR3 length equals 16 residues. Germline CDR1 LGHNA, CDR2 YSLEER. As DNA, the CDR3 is TGCGCCAGCAGCCAAGATAGGACAGGCATCACAGATACGCAGTATTTT. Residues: CASSQDRTGITDTQYF.

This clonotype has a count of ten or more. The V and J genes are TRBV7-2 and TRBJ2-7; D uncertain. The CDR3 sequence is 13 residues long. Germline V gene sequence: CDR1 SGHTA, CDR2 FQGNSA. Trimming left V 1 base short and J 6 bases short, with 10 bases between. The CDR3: CASSLGRVVEQYF. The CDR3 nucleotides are TGTGCCAGCAGCTTAGGAAGGGTCGTCGAGCAGTACTTC. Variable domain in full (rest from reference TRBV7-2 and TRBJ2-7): GAGVSQSPSNKVTEKGKDVELRCDPISGHTALYWYRQSLGQGLEFLIYFQGNSAPDKSGLPSDRFSAERTGGSVSTLTIQRTQQEDSAVYLCASSLGRVVEQYFGPGTRLTVT.

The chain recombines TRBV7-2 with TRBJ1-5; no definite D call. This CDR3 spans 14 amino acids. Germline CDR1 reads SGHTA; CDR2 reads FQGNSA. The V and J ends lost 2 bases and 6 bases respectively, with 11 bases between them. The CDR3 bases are TGTGCCAGCAGCTTAAGCAATGGCCCTCAGCCCCAGCATTTT. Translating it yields CASSLSNGPQPQHF.